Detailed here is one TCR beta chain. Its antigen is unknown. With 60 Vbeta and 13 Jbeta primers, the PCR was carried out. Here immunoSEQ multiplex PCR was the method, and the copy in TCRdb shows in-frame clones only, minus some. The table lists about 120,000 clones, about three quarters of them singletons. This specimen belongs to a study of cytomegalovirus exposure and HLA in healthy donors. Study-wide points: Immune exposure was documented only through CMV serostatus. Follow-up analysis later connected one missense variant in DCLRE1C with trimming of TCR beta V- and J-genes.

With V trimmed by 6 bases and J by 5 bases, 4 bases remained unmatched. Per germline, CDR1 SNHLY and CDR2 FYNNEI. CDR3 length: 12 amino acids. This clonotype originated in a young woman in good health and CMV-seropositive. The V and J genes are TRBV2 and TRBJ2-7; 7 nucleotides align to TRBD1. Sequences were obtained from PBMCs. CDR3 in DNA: TGTGCCAGCAGCACAGGGGTGGACGAGCAGTACTTC. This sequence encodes CASSTGVDEQYF.